The 19 T cell receptor beta chains listed next were all sequenced from one sample in a study of shared T cell receptors in the human thymus (dated by TCRdb to about 2021). The receptor library was made with the immunoSEQ multiplex PCR assay. Not all clones reach the TCRdb copy of this immuneACCESS table, which keeps in-frame sequences only. Checked studies attribute under half of the gap to unresolved V genes and leave the rest unexplained. The sample has roughly 710,000 clones on record, approximately 83% of them singletons. Roughly 0.01% of the sample belongs to the ten largest clones. The same specimen was also included in a second study, on human thymus T cells.

The material sequenced was thymocytes. The receptors here all came from a girl less than two years old with a congenital heart defect. Donor details come from another sample of the same person, matched by shared clones.

The rearrangement joins TRBV7-2 to TRBJ2-7; D unclear. The CDR3 totals 15 residues. Looked up from germline, CDR1 is SGHTA and CDR2 is FQGNSA. V lost 6 bases to trimming and J lost 2 bases, with 17 bases between them. The DNA of the CDR3 is TGTGCCAGCAGACCGAGTAGAAGTAAGACCTACGAGCAGTACTTC. It specifies CASRPSRSKTYEQYF.

In this sample, this clone turned up once. For the CDR3, the DNA is TGCGCCAGCAGCGCGGACAGGGGGAACCTTCGGAGGGCCGAGCAGTACTTC. It yields the protein CASSADRGNLRRAEQYF. The V call is TRBV5-1, the J call TRBJ2-7; TRBD1 matches at 10 bases. The V gene's germline CDR1 is SGHRS and CDR2 YFSETQ. The CDR3 loop spans 17 amino acids. The J segment lost 6 bases and the V segment lost 4 bases, leaving 16 bases of the junction unmatched.

The CDR3 loop is CASSFWFGQGAYEQYF. The CDR3 DNA reads as TGTGCCAGCAGCTTTTGGTTCGGACAGGGGGCTTACGAGCAGTACTTC. The rearrangement joins TRBV11-2 to TRBJ2-7; 11 nucleotides align to TRBD1. J lost 4 bases, V lost 3 bases, and 8 bases had no gene match. Per germline, CDR1 SGHAT and CDR2 FQNNGV. This CDR3 spans 16 amino acids.

This clone was seen only a few times. The rearrangement joins TRBV7-9 to TRBJ1-2, with TRBD1 matching over 8 bases. Germline-derived CDR1 and CDR2 are SEHNR and FQNEAQ (reference sequence). V was pared by 1 base and J by 2 bases, with 3 bases of the junction left unmatched. CDR3 length equals 15 residues. CDR3 amino acids: CASSLGQGLNYGYTF. The CDR3 coding sequence is TGTGCCAGCAGCTTAGGACAGGGGCTAAACTATGGCTACACCTTC.

This chain links TRBV14 with TRBJ1-1, with 8 bases identical to TRBD1. This CDR3 contains 15 residues. After removal of 4 bases from V and 3 bases from J, the junction contained 7 bases not matched to a gene. Germline CDR1 SGHDN, CDR2 FVKESK. The CDR3 DNA sequence: TGTGCCAGCAGCCTCCAAAAGGGACAGGACACTGAAGCTTTCTTT. Translation gives CASSLQKGQDTEAFF.

The V call is TRBV5-6, the J call TRBJ1-5; D gene unclear. With 1 base removed from V and 5 bases from J, the gap between germline ends came to 7 bases. Germline CDR1 and CDR2: SGHDT and YYEEEE. CDR3 length: 13 residues. CDR3 nucleotide sequence: TGTGCCAGCAGCTTGTTCCAGGATCAGCCCCAGCATTTT. It specifies CASSLFQDQPQHF.

The V gene is TRBV7-9, the J gene TRBJ2-2; 7 nucleotides line up with TRBD2. CDR3 size: 15 residues. The germline gives CDR1 SEHNR, CDR2 FQNEAQ (reference sequence). V lost 1 base, J lost 2 bases, and 1 base stayed unmatched. Here the CDR3 reads CASSLEGLNTGELFF. The CDR3 DNA follows: TGTGCCAGCAGCTTAGAGGGACTAAACACCGGGGAGCTGTTTTTT.

The rearrangement links TRBV11-2 to TRBJ1-1; 8 positions agree with TRBD1. CDR1 is SGHAT and CDR2 is FQNNGV in the germline V gene. This CDR3 spans 18 amino acids. Trimming removed 5 bases from V and 4 bases from J; junction bases left unmatched: 18. The CDR3 reads CASSRNEAGGAGSTEAFF. In DNA, the CDR3 is TGTGCCAGCAGCCGAAATGAAGCAGGGGGCGCAGGTTCCACTGAAGCTTTCTTT.

The gene calls are TRBV14 and TRBJ1-4, with a possible D match to TRBD1 (5 bases). Looked up from germline, CDR1 is SGHDN and CDR2 is FVKESK. Trimming left V 0 bases short and J 2 bases short, with 22 bases between. This CDR3 is built from 20 residues. The CDR3: CASSQEGQGGDWHTNEKLFF. CDR3 sequence (DNA): TGTGCCAGCAGCCAAGAGGGTCAGGGCGGGGATTGGCATACTAATGAAAAACTGTTTTTT.

The chain couples TRBV28 to TRBJ1-3; no definite D call. V lost 8 bases and J lost 4, with 9 bases in between. This CDR3 has 12 amino acids. In germline, CDR1 is MDHEN, CDR2 SYDVKM. The CDR3 DNA is TGTGCCAGCGGCCGCGGGGGAAACACCATATATTTT. This codes for CASGRGGNTIYF.

This clone was seen a few times. As DNA, the CDR3 is TGTGCCAGTAGGGGGATACAGGGTGAAACTGAAGCTTTCTTT. Translation: CASRGIQGETEAFF. The gene calls are TRBV19 and TRBJ1-1, with a tentative D call TRBD1 (6 bases). Germline V gene sequence: CDR1 LNHDA, CDR2 SQIVND (reference sequence). Trimming took off 6 bases at V and 5 bases at J, with 16 bases between the two ends. The CDR3 has 14 residues.

The chain joins TRBV27 to TRBJ1-4; no definite D call. The CDR3 sequence is 15 residues long. Between the trimmed V and J ends, which lost 4 bases and 0 bases, there was a span of 9 bases. Germline loops: CDR1 MNHEY, CDR2 SMNVEV (reference sequence). CDR3 in amino acids: CASSSTLPTNEKLFF. The CDR3 nucleotides read TGTGCCAGCAGTTCCACACTACCAACTAATGAAAAACTGTTTTTT.

This chain connects TRBV10-2 to TRBJ1-3, with D possibly being TRBD1 (6 bases). V was cut by 2 bases and J by 4 bases, with 15 bases left in between. Germline V lookup: CDR1 WSHSY, CDR2 SAAADI. The CDR3 has 16 amino acids. The CDR3 protein is CASSEGGLLMGNTIYF. DNA for the CDR3: TGCGCCAGCAGTGAGGGGGGCCTTCTTATGGGAAACACCATATATTTT.

The chain carries TRBV7-3 and TRBJ1-1; D unresolved. The CDR3 runs 15 residues. V was clipped by 1 base and J by 2 bases, with 11 bases between them. The germline V gene encodes CDR1 SGHTA and CDR2 FQGTGA. The CDR3 coding sequence is TGTGCCAGCAGCTTAAATCGTGAGGGAAACACTGAAGCTTTCTTT. Amino acids: CASSLNREGNTEAFF.

This chain links TRBV6-1 with TRBJ1-5; D is ambiguous. The CDR3 has 19 residues. The V gene's germline CDR1 is MNHNS and CDR2 SASEGT. Trimming took off 3 bases at V and 2 bases at J, with 23 bases between the two ends. The CDR3 DNA reads as TGTGCCAGCAGTGAGGAGGTCCCTGGCCACACACACCGCAATCAGCCCCAGCATTTT. Translated: CASSEEVPGHTHRNQPQHF.

Comments on this clone: This sample also contains other DNA sequences that code for the same CDR3. V usage is TRBV6-1 and J usage is TRBJ1-3; no clear D. CDR3 length equals 14 residues. Deletions cut 2 bases from V and 0 bases from J, with 5 bases between. Germline CDR1 reads MNHNS; CDR2 reads SASEGT. CDR3 DNA sequence: TGTGCCAGCAGTGAAAGGAGCTCTGGAAACACCATATATTTT. This sequence encodes CASSERSSGNTIYF.

The chain is built from TRBV11-2 and TRBJ1-2; D perhaps matches TRBD1 (6 bases). Trimming cost V 3 bases and J 4 bases, with 18 bases left between them. CDR1 and CDR2 from the germline V gene are SGHAT and FQNNGV. This CDR3 is built from 16 residues. CDR3 amino acids: CASSFSPTGSGYGYTF. CDR3 sequence (DNA): TGTGCCAGCAGCTTTAGCCCTACAGGGTCTGGCTATGGCTACACCTTC.

This chain uses TRBV19 with TRBJ2-6; D not resolved. The germline V and J ends were trimmed by 7 bases and 0 bases, with 10 bases remaining between them. This CDR3 comprises 15 residues. The germline V gene has CDR1 LNHDA and CDR2 SQIVND (reference sequence). CDR3 nucleotides: TGTGCCAGTACCCTATATGGCTCTGGGGCCAACGTCCTGACTTTC. It translates to CASTLYGSGANVLTF.

The chain employs TRBV6-1 and TRBJ1-2; TRBD1 is a possible D gene (6 bases). Trimming pared 6 bases from V and 8 bases from J, leaving 22 bases between. This CDR3 has 15 amino acids. Germline V gene data show CDR1 as MNHNS and CDR2 as SASEGT. CDR3 region: CASRSNPGASLGYTF. CDR3 coding DNA: TGTGCCAGCAGGTCCAACCCAGGGGCTAGTCTCGGCTACACCTTC.